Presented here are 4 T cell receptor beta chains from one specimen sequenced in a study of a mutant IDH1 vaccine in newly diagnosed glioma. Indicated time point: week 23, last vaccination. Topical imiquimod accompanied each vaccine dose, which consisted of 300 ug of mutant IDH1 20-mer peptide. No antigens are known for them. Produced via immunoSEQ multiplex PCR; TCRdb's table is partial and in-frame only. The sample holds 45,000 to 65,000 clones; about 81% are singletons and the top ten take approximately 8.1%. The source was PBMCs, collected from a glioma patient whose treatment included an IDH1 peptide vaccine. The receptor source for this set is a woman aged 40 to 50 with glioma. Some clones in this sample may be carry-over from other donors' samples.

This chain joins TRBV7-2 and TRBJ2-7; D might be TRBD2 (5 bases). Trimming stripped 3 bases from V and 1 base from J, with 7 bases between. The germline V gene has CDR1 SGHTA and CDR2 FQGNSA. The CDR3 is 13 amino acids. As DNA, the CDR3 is TGTGCCAGCAGCTTCCCGGGATCCTACGAGCAGTACTTC. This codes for CASSFPGSYEQYF.

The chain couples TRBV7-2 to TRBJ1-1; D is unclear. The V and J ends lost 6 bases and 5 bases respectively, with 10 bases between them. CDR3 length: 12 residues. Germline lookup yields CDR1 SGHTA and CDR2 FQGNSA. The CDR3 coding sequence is TGTGCCAGCAGAGTTTCCCAGACTGAAGCTTTCTTT. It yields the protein CASRVSQTEAFF.

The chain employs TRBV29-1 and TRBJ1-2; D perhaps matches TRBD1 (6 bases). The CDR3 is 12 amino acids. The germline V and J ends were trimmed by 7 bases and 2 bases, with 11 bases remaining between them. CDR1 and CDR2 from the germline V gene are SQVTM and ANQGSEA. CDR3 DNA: TGCAGCGCCGTAGGACAGAACTATGGCTACACCTTC. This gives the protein CSAVGQNYGYTF.

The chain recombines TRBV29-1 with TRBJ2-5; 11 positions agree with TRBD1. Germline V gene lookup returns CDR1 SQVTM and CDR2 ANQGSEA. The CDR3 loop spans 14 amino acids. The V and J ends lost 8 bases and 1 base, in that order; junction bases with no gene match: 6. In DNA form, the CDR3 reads TGCAGCTTCCTGGACAGGGGGCCCCAAGAGACCCAGTACTTC. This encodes CSFLDRGPQETQYF.